These 13 T cell receptor beta chains came from one sample sequenced in a study of cytomegalovirus exposure and HLA in healthy donors. The PCR contained 60 Vbeta and 13 Jbeta primers. Profiling relied on immunoSEQ multiplex PCR, and the TCRdb table lists in-frame clones only, not all of them. Its table records about 140,000 clones. The sample taken for sequencing was PBMCs. The receptor source for this set is a woman aged 18 to 35 in good health and CMV-seronegative.

The genes are TRBV4-2 and TRBJ2-7; possibly TRBD2 for D (6 bases). This CDR3 region has 14 residues. Germline V gene data show CDR1 as LGHNA and CDR2 as YNFKEQ. Trimming left V 0 bases short and J 7 bases short, with 13 bases between. In DNA form, the CDR3 reads TGTGCCAGCAGCCAAGAGGGGCGCGGGGAGGAGCAGTACTTC. This gives the protein CASSQEGRGEEQYF.

The rearrangement uses TRBV7-9 and TRBJ2-2; TRBD1 might be the D (6 bases). Germline V CDR1 and CDR2: SEHNR, FQNEAQ (reference sequence). Trimming removed 1 base at V and 3 bases at J, with 15 bases between. This CDR3 region has 17 residues. CDR3 amino acids: CASSLEIRDTYTGELFF. The CDR3 DNA reads TGTGCCAGCAGCTTAGAGATTAGGGACACTTACACCGGGGAGCTGTTTTTT. Based on the CDR3 plus reference TRBV7-9 and TRBJ2-2, the full variable domain is DTGVSQNPRHKITKRGQNVTFRCDPISEHNRLYWYRQTLGQGPEFLTYFQNEAQLEKSRLLSDRFSAERPKGSFSTLEIQRTEQGDSAMYLCASSLEIRDTYTGELFFGEGSRLTVL.

The V call is TRBV2, the J call TRBJ2-7; D might be TRBD1 (11 bases). The length of the CDR3 is 18 residues. CDR1 is SNHLY and CDR2 is FYNNEI in the germline V gene. V was cut by 8 bases and J by 5 bases, with 31 bases left in between. The CDR3 DNA sequence: TGTGCCAGCCACAGGACAGGGGGCCCACTAGCGGGATTCCACGAGCAGTACGTC. It codes for CASHRTGGPLAGFHEQYV.

The chain recombines TRBV7-9 with TRBJ1-3; possibly TRBD1 for D (5 bases). The germline gives CDR1 SEHNR, CDR2 FQNEAQ (reference sequence). This CDR3 is 14 amino acids long. V lost 2 bases to trimming and J lost 8 bases, with 13 bases between them. The CDR3 loop reads CASSLNPRADTIYF. Written as DNA, the CDR3 is TGTGCCAGCAGCTTAAATCCCAGGGCGGACACCATATATTTT.

This chain connects TRBV14 to TRBJ2-3; the D gene is possibly TRBD2 (6 bases). In germline, CDR1 is SGHDN, CDR2 FVKESK. This CDR3 spans 15 amino acids. Trimming stripped 1 base from V and 6 bases from J, with 14 bases between. CDR3 in amino acids: CASSQVGGARDTQYF. The CDR3 DNA reads as TGTGCCAGCAGCCAAGTCGGCGGGGCCCGGGATACGCAGTATTTT.

This rearrangement joins TRBV4-2 to TRBJ2-2; D unclear. V lost 1 base and J 1 base, leaving 10 bases between the germline ends. Germline V gene sequence: CDR1 LGHNA, CDR2 YNFKEQ. There are 16 residues in the CDR3. The DNA for the CDR3 is TGTGCCAGCAGCCAAGGTGTTCAGGTGAACACCGGGGAGCTGTTTTTT. This encodes CASSQGVQVNTGELFF.

The V call is TRBV6-1, the J call TRBJ2-1; 9 bases align to TRBD1. CDR3 size: 16 residues. V was clipped by 1 base and J by 7 bases; unmatched bases: 8. CDR1 MNHNS and CDR2 SASEGT come from the germline V gene. The CDR3 nucleotides are TGTGCCAGCAGTGAAGGGACCGGGACAGGGTCTAATGAGCAGTTCTTC. This codes for CASSEGTGTGSNEQFF.

This chain links TRBV9 with TRBJ2-7; 9 bases match TRBD2. J gave up 1 base and V 4 bases, and 6 bases lay outside the gene matches. There are 15 residues in the CDR3. Germline V gene sequence: CDR1 SGDLS, CDR2 YYNGEE. CDR3 DNA: TGTGCCAGCAGCCCTGGACTAGCGCCTTCCTACGAGCAGTACTTC. It codes for CASSPGLAPSYEQYF. The variable domain in full, completed from reference TRBV9 and TRBJ2-7, reads DSGVTQTPKHLITATGQRVTLRCSPRSGDLSVYWYQQSLDQGLQFLIQYYNGEERAKGNILERFSAQQFPDLHSELNLSSLELGDSALYFCASSPGLAPSYEQYFGPGTRLTVT.

CDR3 sequence reads: CASGGGGSQPQHF. CDR3 DNA sequence: TGTGCCAGTGGGGGCGGGGGCTCTCAGCCCCAGCATTTT. The rearrangement uses TRBV19 and TRBJ1-5; D possibly corresponds to TRBD1 (6 bases). The germline gives CDR1 LNHDA, CDR2 SQIVND (reference sequence). The CDR3 has 13 residues. Trimming stripped 8 bases from V and 6 bases from J, with 14 bases between.

The CDR3 coding sequence is TGTGCCAGCAGCCAAGACTACTCCTATAATTCACCCCTCCACTTT. Its protein product is CASSQDYSYNSPLHF. The chain has TRBV4-2 and TRBJ1-6; no reliable D call. The CDR3 spans 15 residues. V lost 0 bases and J 0 bases, leaving 3 bases between the germline ends. Germline V gene sequence: CDR1 LGHNA, CDR2 YNFKEQ.

V is TRBV6-1 and J is TRBJ2-6; no definite D call. This CDR3 is 14 amino acids long. Looked up from germline, CDR1 is MNHNS and CDR2 is SASEGT. Trimming cost V 5 bases and J 2 bases, with 7 bases left between them. The CDR3 loop reads CASSSSPGANVLTF. CDR3 DNA: TGTGCCAGCAGTTCGTCCCCTGGGGCCAACGTCCTGACTTTC.

This chain links TRBV7-8 with TRBJ2-7; possibly TRBD2 for D (7 bases). The ends were cut back, 5 bases at V and 3 bases at J, with 17 bases in the middle. This CDR3 comprises 15 residues. Germline V gene sequence: CDR1 SGHVS, CDR2 FQNEAQ. This CDR3 is CASSPRGGGFYEQYV. The CDR3 nucleotides are TGTGCCAGCAGCCCGCGGGGAGGGGGTTTCTACGAGCAGTACGTC.

This chain uses TRBV7-9 with TRBJ2-3, with D possibly being TRBD2 (7 bases). Per germline, CDR1 SEHNR and CDR2 FQNEAQ (reference sequence). The germline V and J ends were trimmed by 5 bases and 8 bases, with 14 bases remaining between them. CDR3 length: 13 residues. The CDR3 sequence: CASSGREGGTQYF. The CDR3 nucleotides are TGTGCCAGCAGCGGCAGGGAGGGGGGTACGCAGTATTTT.